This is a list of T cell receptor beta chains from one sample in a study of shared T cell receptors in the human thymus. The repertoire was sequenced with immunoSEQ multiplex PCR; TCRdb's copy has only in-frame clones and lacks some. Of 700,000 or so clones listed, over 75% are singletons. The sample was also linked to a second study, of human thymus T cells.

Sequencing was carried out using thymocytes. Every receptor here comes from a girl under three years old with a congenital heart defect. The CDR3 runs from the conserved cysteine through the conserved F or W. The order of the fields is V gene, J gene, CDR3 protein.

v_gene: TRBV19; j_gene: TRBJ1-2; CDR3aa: CASSIDLVGGAYGYTF
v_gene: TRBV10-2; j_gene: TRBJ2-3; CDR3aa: CASSLVTLEQYF
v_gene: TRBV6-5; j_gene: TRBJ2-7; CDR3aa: CASRGGTGASYEQYF
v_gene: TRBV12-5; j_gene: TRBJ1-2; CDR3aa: CASGLVQGGVGYTF
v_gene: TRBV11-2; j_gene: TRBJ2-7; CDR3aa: CASSPGEGTGGSYEQYF
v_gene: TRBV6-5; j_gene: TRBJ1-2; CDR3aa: CASSYSGTGGRGYTF
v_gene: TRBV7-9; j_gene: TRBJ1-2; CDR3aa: CASRRRIMTGTYGYTF
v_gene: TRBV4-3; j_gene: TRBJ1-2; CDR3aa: CASSQGISSRRTNYGYTF
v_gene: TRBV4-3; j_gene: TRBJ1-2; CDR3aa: CASSQISGRAALNYGYTF
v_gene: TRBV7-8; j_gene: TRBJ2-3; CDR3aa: CASSSQPGTSGGGHHTDTQYF
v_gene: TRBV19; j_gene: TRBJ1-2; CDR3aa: CASGSRSGGYTF
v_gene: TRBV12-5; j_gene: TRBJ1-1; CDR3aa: CASGLRDPKGTGGTEAFF
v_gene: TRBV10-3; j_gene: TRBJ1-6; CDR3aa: CATRLGRGGEDSPLHF
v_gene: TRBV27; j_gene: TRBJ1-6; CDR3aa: CASSASPGTDNSPLHF
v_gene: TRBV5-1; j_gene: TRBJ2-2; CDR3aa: CASSSAQGKNTGELFF
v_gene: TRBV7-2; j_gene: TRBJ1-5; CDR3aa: CASSPGLGQPQHF
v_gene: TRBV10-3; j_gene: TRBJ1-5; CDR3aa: CAISVHAGNQPQHF
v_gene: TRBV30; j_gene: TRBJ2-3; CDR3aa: CAWGVAGGGCADTQYF
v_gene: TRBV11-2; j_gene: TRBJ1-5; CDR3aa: CASSSRGGDQPQHF
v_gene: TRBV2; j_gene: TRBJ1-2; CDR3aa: CASSVGGVNYGYTF
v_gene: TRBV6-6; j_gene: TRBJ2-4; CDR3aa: CASTINRTALQDIQYF
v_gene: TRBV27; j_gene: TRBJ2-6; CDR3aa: CASSRRGGSLGANVLTF
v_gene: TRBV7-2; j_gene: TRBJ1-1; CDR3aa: CASIGAGSGVTEAFF
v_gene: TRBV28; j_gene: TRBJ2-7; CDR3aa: CASSFMGRGEQYF
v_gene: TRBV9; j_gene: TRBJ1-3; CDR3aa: CASSVWAADSGNTIYF
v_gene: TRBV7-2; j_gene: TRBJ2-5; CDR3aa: CASSLEDRTPIGETQYF
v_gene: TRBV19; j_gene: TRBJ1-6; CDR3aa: CASREAGDEDNSPLHF
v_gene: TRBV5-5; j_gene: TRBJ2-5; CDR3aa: CASSLAGNIQTQYF
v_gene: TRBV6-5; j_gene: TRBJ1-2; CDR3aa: CASSYSGGTDNYGYTF
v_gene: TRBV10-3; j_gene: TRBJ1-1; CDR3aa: CAIGGTGVGTEAFF
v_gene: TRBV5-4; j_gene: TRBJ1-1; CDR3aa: CASSSPGGAIQNTEAFF
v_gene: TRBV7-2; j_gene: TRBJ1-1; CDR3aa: CASSLVEEEMNTEAFF
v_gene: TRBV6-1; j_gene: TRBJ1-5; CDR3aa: CASSSLPGVDQPQHF
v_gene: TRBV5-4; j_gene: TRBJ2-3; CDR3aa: CASSFSRPDRRSPYTDTQYF
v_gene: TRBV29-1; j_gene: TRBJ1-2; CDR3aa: CSVQGVLGYTF